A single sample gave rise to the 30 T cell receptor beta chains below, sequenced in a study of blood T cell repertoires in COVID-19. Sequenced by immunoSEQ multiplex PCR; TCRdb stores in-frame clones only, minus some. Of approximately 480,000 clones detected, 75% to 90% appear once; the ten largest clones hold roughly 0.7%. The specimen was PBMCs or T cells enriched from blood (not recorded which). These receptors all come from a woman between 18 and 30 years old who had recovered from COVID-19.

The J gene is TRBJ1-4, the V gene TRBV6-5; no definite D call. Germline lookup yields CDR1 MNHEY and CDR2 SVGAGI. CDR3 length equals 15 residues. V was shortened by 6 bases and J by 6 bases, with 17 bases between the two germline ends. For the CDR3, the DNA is TGTGCCAGCAGAGATTCGGGTACTATAGATGAAAAACTGTTTTTT. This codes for CASRDSGTIDEKLFF.

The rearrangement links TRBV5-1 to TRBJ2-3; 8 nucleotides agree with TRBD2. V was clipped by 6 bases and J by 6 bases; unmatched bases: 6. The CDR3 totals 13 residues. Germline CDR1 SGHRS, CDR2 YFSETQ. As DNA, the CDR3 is TGCGCCAGCACCGAGGCTAGCGGGGATACGCAGTATTTT. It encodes CASTEASGDTQYF. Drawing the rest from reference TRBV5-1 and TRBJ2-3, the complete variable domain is KAGVTQTPRYLIKTRGQQVTLSCSPISGHRSVSWYQQTPGQGLQFLFEYFSETQRNKGNFPGRFSGRQFSNSRSEMNVSTLELGDSALYLCASTEASGDTQYFGPGTRLTVL.

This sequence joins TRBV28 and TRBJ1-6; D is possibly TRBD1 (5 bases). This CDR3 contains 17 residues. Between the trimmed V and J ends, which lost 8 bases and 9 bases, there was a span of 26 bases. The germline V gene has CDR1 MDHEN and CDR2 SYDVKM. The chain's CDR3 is CASYDDSLPFVPSPLHF. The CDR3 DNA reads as TGTGCCAGCTATGATGACAGTTTACCATTTGTTCCTTCACCCCTCCACTTT.

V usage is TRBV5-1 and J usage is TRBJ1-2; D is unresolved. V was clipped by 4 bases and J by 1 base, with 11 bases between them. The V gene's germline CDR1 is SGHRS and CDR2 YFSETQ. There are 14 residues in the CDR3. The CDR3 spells CASSLEQINYGYTF. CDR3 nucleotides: TGCGCCAGCAGCCTGGAACAGATTAACTATGGCTACACCTTC.

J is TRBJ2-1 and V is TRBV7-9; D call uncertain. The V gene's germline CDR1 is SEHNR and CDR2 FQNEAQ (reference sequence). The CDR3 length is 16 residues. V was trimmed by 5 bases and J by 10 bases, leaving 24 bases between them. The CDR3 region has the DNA TGTGCCAGCAGCCCTCTTACGGTGCTCTCTCGTTTAGAGCAGTTCTTC. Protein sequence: CASSPLTVLSRLEQFF. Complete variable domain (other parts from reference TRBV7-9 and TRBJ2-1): DTGVSQNPRHKITKRGQNVTFRCDPISEHNRLYWYRQTLGQGPEFLTYFQNEAQLEKSRLLSDRFSAERPKGSFSTLEIQRTEQGDSAMYLCASSPLTVLSRLEQFFGPGTRLTVL.

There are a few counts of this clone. As DNA, the CDR3 is TGTGCCAGCAGCCCACGGACAGGGCCCGCAACCTACGAGCAGTACTTC. As protein: CASSPRTGPATYEQYF. The chain combines TRBV5-5 with TRBJ2-7; TRBD1 agrees at 8 bases. Per germline, CDR1 SGHKS and CDR2 YYEKEE (reference sequence). J gave up 2 bases and V 4 bases, and 11 bases lay outside the gene matches. The CDR3 contains 16 residues.

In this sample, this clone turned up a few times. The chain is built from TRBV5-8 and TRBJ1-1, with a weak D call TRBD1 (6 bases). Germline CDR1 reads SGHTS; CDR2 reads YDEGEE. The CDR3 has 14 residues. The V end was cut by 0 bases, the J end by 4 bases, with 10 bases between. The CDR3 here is CASSLGQGPTEAFF. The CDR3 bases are TGTGCCAGCAGCTTGGGGCAGGGGCCCACTGAAGCTTTCTTT.

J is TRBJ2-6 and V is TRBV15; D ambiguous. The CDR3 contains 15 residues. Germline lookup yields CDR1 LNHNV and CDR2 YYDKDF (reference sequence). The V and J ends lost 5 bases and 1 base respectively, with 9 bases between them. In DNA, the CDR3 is TGTGCCACCAGCCGTGGCCTGTCTGGGGCCAACGTCCTGACTTTC. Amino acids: CATSRGLSGANVLTF.

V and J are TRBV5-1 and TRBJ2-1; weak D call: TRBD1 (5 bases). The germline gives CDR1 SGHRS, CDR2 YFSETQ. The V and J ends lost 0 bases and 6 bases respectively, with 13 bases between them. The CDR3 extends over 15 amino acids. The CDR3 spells CASSLVAGPSNEQFF. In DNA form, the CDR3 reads TGCGCCAGCAGCTTGGTTGCAGGGCCATCCAATGAGCAGTTCTTC.

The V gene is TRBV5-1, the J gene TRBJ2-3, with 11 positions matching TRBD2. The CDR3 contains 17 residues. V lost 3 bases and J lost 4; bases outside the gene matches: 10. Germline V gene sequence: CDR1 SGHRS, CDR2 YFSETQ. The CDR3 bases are TGCGCCAGCAGCTCCTTTACTAGCGGGAGTGGGGCAGATACGCAGTATTTT. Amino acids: CASSSFTSGSGADTQYF.

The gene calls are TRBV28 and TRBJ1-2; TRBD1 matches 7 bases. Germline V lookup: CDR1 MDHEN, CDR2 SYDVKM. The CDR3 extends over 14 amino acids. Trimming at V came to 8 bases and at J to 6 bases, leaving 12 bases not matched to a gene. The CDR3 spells CASHEGAARDGYTF. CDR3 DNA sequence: TGTGCCAGCCACGAGGGGGCGGCACGGGATGGCTACACCTTC.

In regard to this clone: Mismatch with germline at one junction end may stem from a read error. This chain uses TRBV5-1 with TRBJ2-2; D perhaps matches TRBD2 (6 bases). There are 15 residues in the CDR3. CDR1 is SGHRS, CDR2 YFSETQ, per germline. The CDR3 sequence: CASRLAGLNTGELFF. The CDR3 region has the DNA TGCGCCAGCAGATTGGCGGGATTAAACACCGGGGAGCTGTTTTTT.

CDR3 residues: CASSQVEGGYTF. The CDR3 DNA is TGTGCCAGTTCCCAGGTCGAAGGCGGCTACACCTTC. The chain combines TRBV19 with TRBJ1-2; D not resolved. The CDR3 has 12 amino acids. Trimming pared 8 bases from V and 8 bases from J, leaving 15 bases between. CDR1 and CDR2 from the germline V gene are LNHDA and SQIVND (reference sequence).

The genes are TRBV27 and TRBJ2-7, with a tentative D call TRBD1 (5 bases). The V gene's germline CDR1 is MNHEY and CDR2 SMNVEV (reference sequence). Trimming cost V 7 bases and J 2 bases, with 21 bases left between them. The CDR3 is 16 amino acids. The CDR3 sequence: CASTPEAPTAAYEQYF. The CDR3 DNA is TGTGCCAGCACCCCCGAGGCCCCGACAGCAGCCTACGAGCAGTACTTC.

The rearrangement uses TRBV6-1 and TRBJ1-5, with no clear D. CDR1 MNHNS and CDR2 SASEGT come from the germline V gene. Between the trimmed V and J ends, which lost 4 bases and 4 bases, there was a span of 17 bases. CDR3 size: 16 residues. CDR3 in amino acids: CASSVGSRLGNQPQHF. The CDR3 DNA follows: TGTGCCAGCAGTGTCGGGAGCCGACTAGGGAATCAGCCCCAGCATTTT.

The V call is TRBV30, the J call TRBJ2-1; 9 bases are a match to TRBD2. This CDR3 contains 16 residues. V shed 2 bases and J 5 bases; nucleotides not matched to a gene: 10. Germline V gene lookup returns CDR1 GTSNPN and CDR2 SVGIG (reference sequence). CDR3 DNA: TGTGCCTGGAGTCCCCCTCTGCGGGGGGGCGACAATGAGCAGTTCTTC. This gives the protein CAWSPPLRGGDNEQFF.

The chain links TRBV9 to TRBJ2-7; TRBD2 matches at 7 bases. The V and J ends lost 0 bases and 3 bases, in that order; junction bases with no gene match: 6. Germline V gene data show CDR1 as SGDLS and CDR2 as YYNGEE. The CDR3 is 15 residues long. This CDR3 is CASSVGPAGLYEQYF. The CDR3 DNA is TGTGCCAGCAGCGTAGGTCCAGCGGGGCTCTACGAGCAGTACTTC. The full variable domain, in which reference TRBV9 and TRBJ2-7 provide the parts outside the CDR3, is DSGVTQTPKHLITATGQRVTLRCSPRSGDLSVYWYQQSLDQGLQFLIQYYNGEERAKGNILERFSAQQFPDLHSELNLSSLELGDSALYFCASSVGPAGLYEQYFGPGTRLTVT.

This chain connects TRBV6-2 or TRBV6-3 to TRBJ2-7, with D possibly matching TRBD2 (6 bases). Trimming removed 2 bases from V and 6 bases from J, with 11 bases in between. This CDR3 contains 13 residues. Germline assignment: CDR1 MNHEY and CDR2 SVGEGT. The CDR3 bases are TGTGCCAGCAGTTACGCGGGAAAGGGCGAGCAGTACTTC. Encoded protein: CASSYAGKGEQYF.

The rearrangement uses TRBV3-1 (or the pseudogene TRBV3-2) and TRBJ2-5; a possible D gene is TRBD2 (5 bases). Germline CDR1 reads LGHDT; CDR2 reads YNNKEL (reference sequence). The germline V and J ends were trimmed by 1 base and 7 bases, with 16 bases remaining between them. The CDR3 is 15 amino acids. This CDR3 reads CASSQVAGNLGTQYF. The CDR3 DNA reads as TGTGCCAGCAGCCAAGTCGCGGGCAACTTGGGGACCCAGTACTTC.

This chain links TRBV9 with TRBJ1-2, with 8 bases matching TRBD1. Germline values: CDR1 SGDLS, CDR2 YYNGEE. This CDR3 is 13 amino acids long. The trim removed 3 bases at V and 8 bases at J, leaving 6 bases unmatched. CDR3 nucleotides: TGTGCCAGCAGCGATCAGGGGGCGAGGGGCTACACCTTC. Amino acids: CASSDQGARGYTF.

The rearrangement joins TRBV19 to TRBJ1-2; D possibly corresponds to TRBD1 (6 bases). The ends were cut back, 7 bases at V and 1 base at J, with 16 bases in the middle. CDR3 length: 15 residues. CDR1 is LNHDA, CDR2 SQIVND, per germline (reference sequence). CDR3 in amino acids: CASNPVAGDNYGYTF. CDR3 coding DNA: TGTGCCAGTAATCCAGTGGCAGGGGATAACTATGGCTACACCTTC.

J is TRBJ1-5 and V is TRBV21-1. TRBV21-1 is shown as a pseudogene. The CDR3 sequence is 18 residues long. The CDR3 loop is CASSNYKGGGEVNQPQHF. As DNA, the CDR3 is TGTGCCAGCAGCAATTATAAAGGAGGGGGGGAGGTCAATCAGCCCCAGCATTTT.

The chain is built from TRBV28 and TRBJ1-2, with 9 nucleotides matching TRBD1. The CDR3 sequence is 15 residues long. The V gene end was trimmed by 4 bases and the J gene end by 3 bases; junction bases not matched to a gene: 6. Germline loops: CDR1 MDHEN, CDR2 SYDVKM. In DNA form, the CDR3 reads TGTGCCAGCAGTTCCCCGGGACAGGGTGACTATGGCTACACCTTC. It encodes CASSSPGQGDYGYTF.

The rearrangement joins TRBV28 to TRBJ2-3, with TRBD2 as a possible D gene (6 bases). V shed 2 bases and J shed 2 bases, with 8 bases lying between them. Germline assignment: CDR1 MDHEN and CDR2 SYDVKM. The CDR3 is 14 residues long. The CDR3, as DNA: TGTGCCAGCAGTTTAGGGGGGAACACAGATACGCAGTATTTT. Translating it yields CASSLGGNTDTQYF.

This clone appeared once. This CDR3 is CASSPDSVDYGYTF. The CDR3 DNA follows: TGTGCCAGTAGCCCTGACAGCGTGGACTATGGCTACACCTTC. The chain employs TRBV19 and TRBJ1-2; D is possibly TRBD1 (5 bases). The CDR3 is 14 amino acids. Germline CDR1 is LNHDA and CDR2 is SQIVND (reference sequence). Trimming shortened V by 6 bases and J by 3 bases, and 14 bases separated the two germline ends.

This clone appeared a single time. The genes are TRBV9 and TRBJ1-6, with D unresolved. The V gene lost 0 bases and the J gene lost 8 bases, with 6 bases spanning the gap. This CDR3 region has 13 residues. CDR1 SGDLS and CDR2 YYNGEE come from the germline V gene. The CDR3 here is CASSVVADSPLHF. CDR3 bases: TGTGCCAGCAGCGTAGTTGCGGATTCACCCCTCCACTTT.

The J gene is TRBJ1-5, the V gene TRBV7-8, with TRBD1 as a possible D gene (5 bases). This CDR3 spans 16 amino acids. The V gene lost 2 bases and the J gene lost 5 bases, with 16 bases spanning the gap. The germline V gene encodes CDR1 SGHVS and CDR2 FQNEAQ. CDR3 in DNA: TGTGCCAGCAGCTTAAATCTGGTGGGAGGGGATCAGCCCCAGCATTTT. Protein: CASSLNLVGGDQPQHF.

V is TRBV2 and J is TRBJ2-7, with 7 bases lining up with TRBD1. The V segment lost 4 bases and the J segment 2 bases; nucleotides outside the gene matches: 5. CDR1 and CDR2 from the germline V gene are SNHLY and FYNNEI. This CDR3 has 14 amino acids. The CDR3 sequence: CASSGGDRTYEQYF. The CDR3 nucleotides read TGTGCCAGCAGTGGAGGGGACAGAACCTACGAGCAGTACTTC. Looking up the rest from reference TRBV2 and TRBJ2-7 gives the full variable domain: EPEVTQTPSHQVTQMGQEVILRCVPISNHLYFYWYRQILGQKVEFLVSFYNNEISEKSEIFDDQFSVERPDGSNFTLKIRSTKLEDSAMYFCASSGGDRTYEQYFGPGTRLTVT.

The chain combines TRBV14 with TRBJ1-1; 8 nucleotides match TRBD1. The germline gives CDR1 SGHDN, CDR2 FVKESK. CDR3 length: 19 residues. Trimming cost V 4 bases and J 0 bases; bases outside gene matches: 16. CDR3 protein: CASSPLGSQGASMNTEAFF. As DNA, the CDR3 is TGTGCCAGCAGCCCCCTAGGAAGTCAGGGGGCGAGTATGAACACTGAAGCTTTCTTT.

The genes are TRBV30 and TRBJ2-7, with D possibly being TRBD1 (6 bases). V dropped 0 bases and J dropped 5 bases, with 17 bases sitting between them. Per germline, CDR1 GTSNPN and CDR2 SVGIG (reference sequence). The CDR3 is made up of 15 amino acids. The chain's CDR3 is CAWSVQIEGTHEQYF. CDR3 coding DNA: TGTGCCTGGAGTGTACAGATTGAAGGGACACACGAGCAGTACTTC.